These T cell receptor beta chains were read from a single sample in a study of CD8 T cells in Susac syndrome. TCRdb itself ran the immunoSEQ multiplex PCR reads through MiXCR, one entry per CDR3 protein. This table has approximately 200,000 distinct CDR3 sequences, approximately 96% appearing once. Sequencing was performed on CD4+ T cells from PBMCs. The receptors here all came from a human donor with multiple sclerosis. Each CDR3 is given with its conserved first and last residue. The D gene is left open where the match is weak. A row's size may be missing; if present it is once, few, many or a size class.

j_call	clone_size	d_call	v_call	cdr3_aa	cdr3_nt
TRBJ1-2	few	.	TRBV29-1	CSVSWANYGYTF	TGCAGCGTCTCTTGGGCTAACTATGGCTACACCTTC
TRBJ1-1	.	.	TRBV2	CASATLEAFF	TGTGCCAGCGCGACTCTTGAAGCTTTCTTT
TRBJ2-6	.	TRBD2	TRBV11-1	CASSPTARPGTSGGGPGGANVLTF	TGTGCCAGCAGCCCCACAGCACGTCCCGGGACTAGCGGGGGCGGCCCGGGAGGGGCCAACGTCCTGACTTTC
TRBJ1-5	.	.	TRBV9	CASSAGPDFSNQPQHF	TGTGCCAGCAGCGCTGGTCCAGACTTTAGCAATCAGCCCCAGCATTTT
TRBJ2-3	once	.	TRBV24-1	CATSDPAPGPGGGGDTQYF	TGTGCCACCAGTGACCCAGCCCCCGGGCCCGGGGGCGGTGGAGATACGCAGTATTTT
TRBJ2-3	once	TRBD2	TRBV25-1	CASTTSGGTDTQYF	TGTGCCAGCACGACTAGCGGGGGCACAGATACGCAGTATTTT
TRBJ1-4	.	.	TRBV28	CASGEFVGSTNEKLFF	TGTGCCAGCGGGGAGTTCGTAGGGTCGACTAATGAAAAACTGTTTTTT
TRBJ1-2	.	.	TRBV30	CAWSVSFYGYTF	TGTGCCTGGAGCGTCTCCTTCTACGGCTACACCTTC
TRBJ2-5	.	.	TRBV3-1	CASSGRGTAETQYF	TGTGCCAGCTCCGGACGGGGGACAGCAGAGACCCAGTACTTC
TRBJ2-2	.	.	TRBV12-3/TRBV12-4	CASSPRWKDFTGELFF	TGTGCCAGCAGTCCCCGGTGGAAGGATTTCACCGGGGAGCTGTTTTTT
TRBJ1-2	.	.	TRBV12-3/TRBV12-4	CASSVVDYGYTF	TGTGCCAGCAGTGTAGTCGACTATGGCTACACCTTC
TRBJ1-5	once	TRBD1	TRBV20-1	CSASRDRVNQPQHF	TGCAGTGCTTCCCGGGACAGGGTCAATCAGCCCCAGCATTTT
TRBJ2-6	.	TRBD1	TRBV6-5	CASSYAGTGTSGANVLTF	TGTGCCAGCAGTTACGCCGGGACAGGTACATCTGGGGCCAACGTCCTGACTTTC
TRBJ2-5	.	.	TRBV20-1	CSVGSAYQETQYF	TGCAGTGTAGGTAGCGCTTACCAAGAGACCCAGTACTTC
TRBJ1-1	.	.	TRBV29-1	CSVTRGGNTEAFF	TGCAGCGTTACCCGAGGAGGGAACACTGAAGCTTTCTTT
TRBJ1-3	.	.	TRBV5-4	CASSLVDSRSGNTIYF	TGTGCCAGCAGCTTGGTCGACAGCCGCTCTGGAAACACCATATATTTT
TRBJ1-1	.	.	TRBV30	CAWSSGHTEAFF	TGTGCCTGGAGTAGCGGGCACACTGAAGCTTTCTTT
TRBJ1-1	.	TRBD1	TRBV14	CASSQDWLTGQMNTEAFF	TGTGCCAGCAGCCAAGATTGGTTAACGGGACAGATGAACACTGAAGCTTTCTTT
TRBJ2-1	.	.	TRBV20-1	CSAMRTNNEQFF	TGCAGTGCTATGCGCACGAACAATGAGCAGTTCTTC
TRBJ2-3	once	.	TRBV13	CASSLRRGGASTDTQYF	TGTGCCAGCAGCCTCCGGCGAGGCGGGGCGAGCACAGATACGCAGTATTTT
TRBJ2-4	.	TRBD2	TRBV20-1	CSARGTSGGHTQYF	TGCAGTGCTAGAGGCACTAGCGGGGGTCACACTCAGTACTTC
TRBJ2-7	few	TRBD2	TRBV11-2	CASSSRLAGDRKSSYEQYF	TGTGCCAGCAGCTCCCGACTAGCGGGGGACCGAAAGAGCTCCTACGAGCAGTACTTC
TRBJ2-6	.	.	TRBV15	CATWGARSGANVLTF	TGTGCCACCTGGGGGGCTAGGTCTGGGGCCAACGTCCTGACTTTC
TRBJ2-3	once	TRBD2	TRBV7-3	CASSRMGGGAPDTQYF	TGTGCCAGCAGCCGGATGGGCGGGGGGGCCCCAGATACGCAGTATTTT
TRBJ2-3	.	.	TRBV7-3	CASSGPRGDTQYF	TGTGCCAGCAGCGGACCTAGGGGAGATACGCAGTATTTT
TRBJ1-1	.	.	TRBV9	CASSVGVMNTEAFF	TGTGCCAGCAGCGTAGGGGTTATGAACACTGAAGCTTTCTTT
TRBJ1-2	.	TRBD1	TRBV30	CASYRDRGREGYTF	TGTGCCTCGTACCGGGACAGGGGGCGTGAGGGCTACACCTTC
TRBJ2-3	.	TRBD2	TRBV18	CASSQSSGRSTDTQYF	TGTGCCAGCTCACAGTCTAGCGGGCGAAGCACAGATACGCAGTATTTT
TRBJ1-1	.	TRBD1	TRBV27	CASSSTGGGTEAFF	TGTGCCAGCAGTTCGACAGGGGGTGGCACTGAAGCTTTCTTT
TRBJ2-4	.	.	TRBV28	CASSLLGSQGYKNIQYF	TGTGCCAGCAGTTTATTAGGCTCACAGGGATACAAAAACATTCAGTACTTC
TRBJ2-7	once	.	TRBV5-1	CASSPRTDSYEQYF	TGCGCCAGCAGCCCGCGGACCGACAGTTACGAGCAGTACTTC
TRBJ2-7	.	.	TRBV29-1	CSATTWRGSAYEQYF	TGCAGCGCTACCACCTGGAGGGGGTCAGCCTACGAGCAGTACTTC
TRBJ2-3	.	.	TRBV4-1	CASSTIGQRTDTQYF	TGCGCCAGCAGCACTATTGGACAACGCACAGATACGCAGTATTTT
TRBJ2-1	.	TRBD2	TRBV5-1	CASSPTGTSDYNEQFF	TGCGCCAGCAGCCCGACCGGGACTAGCGACTACAATGAGCAGTTCTTC
TRBJ1-1	.	TRBD1	TRBV13	CASSLRQGRNTEAFF	TGTGCCAGCAGCTTAAGACAGGGTAGGAACACTGAAGCTTTCTTT
TRBJ1-1	.	.	TRBV5-1	CASSSGTPLTEAFF	TGCGCCAGCAGCTCCGGGACACCCTTAACTGAAGCTTTCTTT
TRBJ2-5	.	.	TRBV20-1	CSARQELAASETQYF	TGCAGTGCTAGACAGGAACTAGCTGCCTCGGAGACCCAGTACTTC
TRBJ2-5	once	TRBD2	TRBV27	CASRLAGGVQTQYF	TGTGCCAGCCGACTAGCGGGGGGAGTGCAGACCCAGTACTTC
TRBJ2-7	.	TRBD2	TRBV7-8	CASSLRFAGGYEQYF	TGTGCCAGCAGCCTGCGATTTGCGGGGGGCTACGAGCAGTACTTC
TRBJ2-7	.	.	TRBV2	CASAGTAYEQYF	TGTGCCAGTGCAGGGACTGCCTACGAGCAGTACTTC
TRBJ2-5	.	.	TRBV20-1	CSANRRETQYF	TGCAGTGCCAACAGAAGAGAGACCCAGTACTTC
TRBJ2-3	once	.	TRBV29-1	CSVEISTDTQYF	TGCAGCGTTGAAATCAGCACAGATACGCAGTATTTT
TRBJ2-7	.	.	TRBV2	CASIQGLEQYF	TGTGCCAGCATTCAGGGACTCGAGCAGTACTTC
TRBJ2-7	few	TRBD1	TRBV20-1	CSASDRDEQYF	TGCAGTGCTTCGGACAGGGACGAGCAGTACTTC
TRBJ2-3	few	.	TRBV7-2	CASSSQGTDTQYF	TGTGCCAGTAGTTCCCAGGGGACAGATACGCAGTATTTT
TRBJ2-7	.	TRBD1	TRBV18	CAGARGSSYEQYF	TGTGCCGGGGCCAGGGGGAGCTCCTACGAGCAGTACTTC
TRBJ2-1	.	TRBD2	TRBV30	CAWSVLAGTSYNEQFF	TGTGCCTGGAGTGTACTAGCGGGGACATCCTACAATGAGCAGTTCTTC
TRBJ1-1	.	TRBD1	TRBV30	CAWSVLGTGANTEAFF	TGTGCCTGGAGTGTACTTGGGACAGGGGCTAACACTGAAGCTTTCTTT